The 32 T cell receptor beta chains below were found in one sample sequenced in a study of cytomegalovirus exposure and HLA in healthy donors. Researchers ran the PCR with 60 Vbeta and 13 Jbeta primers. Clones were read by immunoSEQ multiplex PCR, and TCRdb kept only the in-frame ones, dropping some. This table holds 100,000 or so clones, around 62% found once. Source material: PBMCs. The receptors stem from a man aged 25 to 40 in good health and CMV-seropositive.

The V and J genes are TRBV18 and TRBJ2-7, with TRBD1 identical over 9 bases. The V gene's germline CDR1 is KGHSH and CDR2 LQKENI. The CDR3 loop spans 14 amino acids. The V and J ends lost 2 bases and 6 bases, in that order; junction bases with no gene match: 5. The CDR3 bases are TGTGCCAGCTCACCAAGGGACAGGGCCGGCGAGCAGTACTTC. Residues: CASSPRDRAGEQYF.

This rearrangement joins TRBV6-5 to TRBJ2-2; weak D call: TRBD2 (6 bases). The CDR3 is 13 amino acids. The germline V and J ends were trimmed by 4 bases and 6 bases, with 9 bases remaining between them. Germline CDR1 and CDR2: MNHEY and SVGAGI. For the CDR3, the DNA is TGTGCCAGCAGTTCCCCGGGGGCCGGGGAGCTGTTTTTT. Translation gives CASSSPGAGELFF.

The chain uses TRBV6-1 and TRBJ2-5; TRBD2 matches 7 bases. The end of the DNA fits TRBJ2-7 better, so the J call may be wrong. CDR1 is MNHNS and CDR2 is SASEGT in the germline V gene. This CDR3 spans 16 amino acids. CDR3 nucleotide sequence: TGTGCCAGCAGTGAAGCGGGGGGAGGGAGTGGGTACGAGCAGTACTTC. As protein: CASSEAGGGSGYEQYF.

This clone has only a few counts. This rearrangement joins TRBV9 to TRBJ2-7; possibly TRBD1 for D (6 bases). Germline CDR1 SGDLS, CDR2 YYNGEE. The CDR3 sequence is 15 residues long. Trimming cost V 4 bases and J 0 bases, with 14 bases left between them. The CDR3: CASSPGVDSSYEQYF. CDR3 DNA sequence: TGTGCCAGCAGCCCTGGGGTGGACAGCTCCTACGAGCAGTACTTC. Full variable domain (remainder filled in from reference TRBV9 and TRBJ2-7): DSGVTQTPKHLITATGQRVTLRCSPRSGDLSVYWYQQSLDQGLQFLIQYYNGEERAKGNILERFSAQQFPDLHSELNLSSLELGDSALYFCASSPGVDSSYEQYFGPGTRLTVT.

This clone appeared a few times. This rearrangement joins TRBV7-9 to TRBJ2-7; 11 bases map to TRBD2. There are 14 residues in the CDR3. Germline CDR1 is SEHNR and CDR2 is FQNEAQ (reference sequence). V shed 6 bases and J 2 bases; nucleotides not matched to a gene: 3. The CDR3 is CASRLAGEPYEQYF. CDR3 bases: TGTGCCAGCAGACTAGCGGGGGAACCCTACGAGCAGTACTTC.

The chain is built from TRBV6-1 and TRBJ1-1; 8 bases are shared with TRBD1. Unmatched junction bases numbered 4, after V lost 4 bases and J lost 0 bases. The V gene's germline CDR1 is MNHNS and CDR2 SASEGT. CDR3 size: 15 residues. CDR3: CASSARQGLNTEAFF. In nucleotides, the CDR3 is TGTGCCAGCAGTGCCCGACAGGGGTTGAACACTGAAGCTTTCTTT.

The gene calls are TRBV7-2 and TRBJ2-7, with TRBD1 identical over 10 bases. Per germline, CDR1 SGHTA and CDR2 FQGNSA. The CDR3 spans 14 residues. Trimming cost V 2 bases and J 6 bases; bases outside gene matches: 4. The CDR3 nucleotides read TGTGCCAGCAGCTTACAGGACAGGGGGGGCGAGCAGTACTTC. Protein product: CASSLQDRGGEQYF.

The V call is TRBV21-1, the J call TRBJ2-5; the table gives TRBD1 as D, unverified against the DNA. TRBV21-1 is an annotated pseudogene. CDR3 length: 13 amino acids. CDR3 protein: CASSPLAEETQYF. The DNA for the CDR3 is TGTGCCAGCAGCCCTTTGGCCGAAGAGACCCAGTACTTC.

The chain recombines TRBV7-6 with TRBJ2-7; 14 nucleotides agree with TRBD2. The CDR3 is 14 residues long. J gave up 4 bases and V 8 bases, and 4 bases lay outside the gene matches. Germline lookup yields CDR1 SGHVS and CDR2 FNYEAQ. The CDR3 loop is CASQRTSGGYEQYF. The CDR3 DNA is TGTGCCAGCCAAAGGACTAGCGGGGGGTACGAGCAGTACTTC.

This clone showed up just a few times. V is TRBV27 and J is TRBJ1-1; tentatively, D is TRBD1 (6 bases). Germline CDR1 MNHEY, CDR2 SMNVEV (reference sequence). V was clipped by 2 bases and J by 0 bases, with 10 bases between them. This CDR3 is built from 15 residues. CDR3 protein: CASSLGTTVNTEAFF. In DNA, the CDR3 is TGTGCCAGCAGTTTAGGGACAACGGTGAACACTGAAGCTTTCTTT.

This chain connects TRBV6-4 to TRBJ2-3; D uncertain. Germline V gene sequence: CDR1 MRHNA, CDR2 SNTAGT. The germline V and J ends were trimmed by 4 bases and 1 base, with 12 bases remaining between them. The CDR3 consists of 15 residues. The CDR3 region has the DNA TGTGCCAGCAGTGTTTCGAGAAGTGGCACAGATACGCAGTATTTT. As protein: CASSVSRSGTDTQYF.

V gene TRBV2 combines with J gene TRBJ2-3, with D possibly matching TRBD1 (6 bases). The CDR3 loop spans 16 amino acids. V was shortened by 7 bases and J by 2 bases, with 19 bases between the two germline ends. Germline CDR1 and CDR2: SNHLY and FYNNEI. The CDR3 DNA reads TGTGCCAGCACCAGGGACATTGCCACCTTCACAGATACGCAGTATTTT. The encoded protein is CASTRDIATFTDTQYF.

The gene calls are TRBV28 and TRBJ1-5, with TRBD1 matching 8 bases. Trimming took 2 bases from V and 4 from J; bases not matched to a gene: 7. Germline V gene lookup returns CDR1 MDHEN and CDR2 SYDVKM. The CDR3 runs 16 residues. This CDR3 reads CASSLPGQGVNQPQHF. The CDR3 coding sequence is TGTGCCAGCAGTTTACCCGGACAGGGTGTTAATCAGCCCCAGCATTTT.

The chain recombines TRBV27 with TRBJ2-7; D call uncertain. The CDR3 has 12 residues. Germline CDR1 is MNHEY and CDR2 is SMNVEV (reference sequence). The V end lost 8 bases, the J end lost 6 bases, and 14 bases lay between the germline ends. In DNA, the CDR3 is TGTGCCAGCGTCCGTGTAGCCCCCGAGCAGTACTTC. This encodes CASVRVAPEQYF.

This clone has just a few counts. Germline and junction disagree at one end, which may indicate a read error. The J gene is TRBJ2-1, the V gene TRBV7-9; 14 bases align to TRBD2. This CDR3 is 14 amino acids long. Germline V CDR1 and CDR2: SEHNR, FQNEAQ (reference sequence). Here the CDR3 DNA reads TGTGCCAGCAGCCCCGGGACTAGCGGGGGCCCCCCCATCTTC. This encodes CASSPGTSGGPPIF. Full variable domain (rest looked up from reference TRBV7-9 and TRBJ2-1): DTGVSQNPRHKITKRGQNVTFRCDPISEHNRLYWYRQTLGQGPEFLTYFQNEAQLEKSRLLSDRFSAERPKGSFSTLEIQRTEQGDSAMYLCASSPGTSGGPPIFGPGTRLTVL.

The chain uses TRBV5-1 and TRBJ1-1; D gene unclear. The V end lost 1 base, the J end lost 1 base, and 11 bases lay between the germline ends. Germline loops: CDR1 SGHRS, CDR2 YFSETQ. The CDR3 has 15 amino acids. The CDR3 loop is CASSLYSAQNTEAFF. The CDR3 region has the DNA TGCGCCAGCAGCTTGTACTCCGCTCAGAACACTGAAGCTTTCTTT.

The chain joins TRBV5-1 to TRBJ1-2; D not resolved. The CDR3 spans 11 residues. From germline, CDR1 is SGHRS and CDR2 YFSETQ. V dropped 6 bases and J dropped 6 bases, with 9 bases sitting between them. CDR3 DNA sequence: TGCGCCAGCAATGAGGGTAATGGCTACACCTTC. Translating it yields CASNEGNGYTF.

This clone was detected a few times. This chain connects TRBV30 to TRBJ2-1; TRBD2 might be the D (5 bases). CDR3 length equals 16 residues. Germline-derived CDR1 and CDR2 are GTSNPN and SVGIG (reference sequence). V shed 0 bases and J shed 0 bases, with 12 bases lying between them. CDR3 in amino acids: CAWSVRGLTSYNEQFF. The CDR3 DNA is TGTGCCTGGAGTGTTAGAGGGCTCACCTCCTACAATGAGCAGTTCTTC. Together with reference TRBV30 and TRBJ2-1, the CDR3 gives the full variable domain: SQTIHQWPATLVQPVGSPLSLECTVEGTSNPNLYWYRQAAGRGLQLLFYSVGIGQISSEVPQNLSASRPQDRQFILSSKKLLLSDSGFYLCAWSVRGLTSYNEQFFGPGTRLTVL.

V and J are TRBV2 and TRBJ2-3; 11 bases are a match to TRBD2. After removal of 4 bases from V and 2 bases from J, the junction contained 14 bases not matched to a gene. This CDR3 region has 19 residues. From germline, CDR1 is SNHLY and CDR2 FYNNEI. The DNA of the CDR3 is TGTGCCAGCAGTGGCCGGGTGTCTAGCGGGGGGCCGTTCACAGATACGCAGTATTTT. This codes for CASSGRVSSGGPFTDTQYF.

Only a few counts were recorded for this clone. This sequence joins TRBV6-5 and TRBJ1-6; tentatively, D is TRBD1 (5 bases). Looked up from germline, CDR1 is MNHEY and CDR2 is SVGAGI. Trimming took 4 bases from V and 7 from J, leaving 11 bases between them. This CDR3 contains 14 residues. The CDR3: CASSWDGGNSPLHF. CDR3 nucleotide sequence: TGTGCCAGCAGTTGGGACGGAGGGAATTCACCCCTCCACTTT.

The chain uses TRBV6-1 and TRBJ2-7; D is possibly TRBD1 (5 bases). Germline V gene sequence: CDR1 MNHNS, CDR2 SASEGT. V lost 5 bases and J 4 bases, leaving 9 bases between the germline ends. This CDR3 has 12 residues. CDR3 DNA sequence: TGTGCCAGCAGTCATACAGGATACGAGCAGTACTTC. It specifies CASSHTGYEQYF.

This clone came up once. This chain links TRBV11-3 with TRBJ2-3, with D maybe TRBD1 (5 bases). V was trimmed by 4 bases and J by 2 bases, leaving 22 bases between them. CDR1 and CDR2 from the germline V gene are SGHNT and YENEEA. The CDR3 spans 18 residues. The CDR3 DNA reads TGTGCCAGCAGCTCCTCGGACACCCATCCCCTGATCACAGATACGCAGTATTTT. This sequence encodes CASSSSDTHPLITDTQYF.

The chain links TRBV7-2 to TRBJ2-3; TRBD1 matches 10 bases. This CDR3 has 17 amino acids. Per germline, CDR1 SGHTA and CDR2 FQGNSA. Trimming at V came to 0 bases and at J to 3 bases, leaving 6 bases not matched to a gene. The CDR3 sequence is CASSLARGQGSTDTQYF. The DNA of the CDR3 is TGTGCCAGCAGCTTAGCGCGGGGACAGGGGTCTACAGATACGCAGTATTTT. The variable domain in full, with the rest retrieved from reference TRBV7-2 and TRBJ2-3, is GAGVSQSPSNKVTEKGKDVELRCDPISGHTALYWYRQSLGQGLEFLIYFQGNSAPDKSGLPSDRFSAERTGGSVSTLTIQRTQQEDSAVYLCASSLARGQGSTDTQYFGPGTRLTVL.

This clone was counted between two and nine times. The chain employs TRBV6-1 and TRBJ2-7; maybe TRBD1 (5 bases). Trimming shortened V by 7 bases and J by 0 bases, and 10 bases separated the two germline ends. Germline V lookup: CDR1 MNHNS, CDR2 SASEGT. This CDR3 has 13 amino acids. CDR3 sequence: CASNQGPSYEQYF. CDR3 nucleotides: TGTGCCAGCAATCAGGGCCCCTCCTACGAGCAGTACTTC.

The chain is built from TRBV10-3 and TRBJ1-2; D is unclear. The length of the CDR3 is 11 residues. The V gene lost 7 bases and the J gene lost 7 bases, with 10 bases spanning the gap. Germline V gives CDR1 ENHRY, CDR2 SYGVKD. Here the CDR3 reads CAITDFSGYTF. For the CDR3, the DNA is TGTGCCATCACGGACTTTTCTGGCTACACCTTC.

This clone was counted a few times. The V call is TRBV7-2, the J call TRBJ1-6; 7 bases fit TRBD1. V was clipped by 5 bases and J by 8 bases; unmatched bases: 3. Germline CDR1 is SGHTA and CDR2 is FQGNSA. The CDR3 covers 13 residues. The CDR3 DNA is TGTGCCAGCAGCCTGGACAGGCATTCACCCCTCCACTTT. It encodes CASSLDRHSPLHF.

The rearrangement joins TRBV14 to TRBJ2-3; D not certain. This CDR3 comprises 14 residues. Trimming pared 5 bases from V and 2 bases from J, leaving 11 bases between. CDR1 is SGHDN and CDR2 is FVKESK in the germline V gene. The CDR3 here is CASSERVDTDTQYF. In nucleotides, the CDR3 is TGTGCCAGCAGCGAACGAGTCGACACAGATACGCAGTATTTT.

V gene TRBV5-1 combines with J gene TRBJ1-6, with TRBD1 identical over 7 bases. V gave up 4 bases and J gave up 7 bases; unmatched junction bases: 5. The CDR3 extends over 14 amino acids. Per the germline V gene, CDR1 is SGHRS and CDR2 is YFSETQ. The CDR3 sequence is CASSRRDRNSPLHF. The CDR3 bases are TGCGCCAGCAGCCGCCGGGACAGAAATTCACCCCTCCACTTT.

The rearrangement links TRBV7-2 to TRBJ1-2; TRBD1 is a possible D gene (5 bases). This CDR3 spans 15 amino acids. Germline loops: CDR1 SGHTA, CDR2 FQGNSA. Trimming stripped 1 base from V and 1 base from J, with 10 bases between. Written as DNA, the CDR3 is TGTGCCAGCAGCTTAGTTCAGGGCAGTAACTATGGCTACACCTTC. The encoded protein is CASSLVQGSNYGYTF.

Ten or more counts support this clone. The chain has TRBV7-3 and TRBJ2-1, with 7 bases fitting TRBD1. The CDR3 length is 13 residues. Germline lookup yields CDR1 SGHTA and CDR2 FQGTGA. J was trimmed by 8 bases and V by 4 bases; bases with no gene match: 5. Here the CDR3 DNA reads TGTGCCAGCAGCTCGGGACAGTGGGATGAGCAGTTCTTC. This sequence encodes CASSSGQWDEQFF.

The CDR3 DNA reads TGTGCCTGGAGTGCTTACAGTAATCAGCCCCAGCATTTT. Residues: CAWSAYSNQPQHF. J is TRBJ1-5 and V is TRBV30; no definite D call. Germline loops: CDR1 GTSNPN, CDR2 SVGIG (reference sequence). CDR3 length: 13 amino acids. The V end lost 1 base, the J end lost 4 bases, and 8 bases lay between the germline ends.

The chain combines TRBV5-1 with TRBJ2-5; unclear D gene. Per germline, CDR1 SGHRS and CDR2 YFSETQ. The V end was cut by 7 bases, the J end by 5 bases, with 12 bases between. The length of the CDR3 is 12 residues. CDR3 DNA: TGCGCCAGCGCCCTGACAATGGAGACCCAGTACTTC. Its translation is CASALTMETQYF.